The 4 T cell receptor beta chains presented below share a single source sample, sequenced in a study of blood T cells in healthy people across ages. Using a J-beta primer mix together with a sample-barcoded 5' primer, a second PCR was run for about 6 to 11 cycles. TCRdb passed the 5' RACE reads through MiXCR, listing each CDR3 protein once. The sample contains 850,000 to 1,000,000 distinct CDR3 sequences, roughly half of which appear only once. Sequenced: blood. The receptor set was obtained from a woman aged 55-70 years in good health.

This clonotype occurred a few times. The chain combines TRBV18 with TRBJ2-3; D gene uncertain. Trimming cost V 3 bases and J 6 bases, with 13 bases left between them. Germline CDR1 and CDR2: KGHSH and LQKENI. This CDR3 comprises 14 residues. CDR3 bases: TGTGCCAGCTCACCCGGGCTAAATTGGGATACGCAGTATTTT. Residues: CASSPGLNWDTQYF.

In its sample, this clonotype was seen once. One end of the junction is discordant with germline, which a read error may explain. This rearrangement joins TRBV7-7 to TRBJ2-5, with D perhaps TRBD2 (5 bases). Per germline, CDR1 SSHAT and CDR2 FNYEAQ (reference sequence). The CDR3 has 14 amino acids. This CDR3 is CAGSVAGLRETQYF. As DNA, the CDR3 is TGTGCCGGCAGCGTCGCGGGTTTGAGGGAGACCCAGTACTTC.

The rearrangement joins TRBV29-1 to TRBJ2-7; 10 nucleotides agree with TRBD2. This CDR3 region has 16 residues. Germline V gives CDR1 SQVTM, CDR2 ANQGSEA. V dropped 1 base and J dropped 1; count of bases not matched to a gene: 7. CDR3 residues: CSVEGPGLARSYEQYF. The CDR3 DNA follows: TGCAGCGTTGAAGGCCCGGGACTAGCGCGTTCCTACGAGCAGTACTTC.

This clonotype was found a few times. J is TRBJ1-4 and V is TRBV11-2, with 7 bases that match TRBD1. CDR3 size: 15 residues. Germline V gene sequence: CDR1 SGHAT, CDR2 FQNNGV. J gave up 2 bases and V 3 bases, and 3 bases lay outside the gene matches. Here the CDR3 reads CASSFYRGTNEKLFF. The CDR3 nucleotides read TGTGCCAGCAGCTTCTACAGGGGTACTAATGAAAAACTGTTTTTT.